These 19 T cell receptor beta chains were sequenced from one sample in a study of blood T cell repertoires in COVID-19. Here immunoSEQ multiplex PCR was the method, and the copy in TCRdb shows in-frame clones only, minus some. The sample yields roughly 500,000 clones, over 75% seen once. The source material was PBMCs or T cells enriched from blood (not recorded which). The receptor set was obtained from a woman aged 40 to 50 who had recovered from COVID-19.

The chain combines TRBV5-4 with TRBJ2-2; D unclear. CDR1 SGHNT and CDR2 YYREEE come from the germline V gene (reference sequence). Deletions cut 4 bases from V and 3 bases from J, with 4 bases between. The CDR3 has 12 residues. CDR3 nucleotide sequence: TGTGCCAGCAGCGACTACACCGGGGAGCTGTTTTTT. This translates into CASSDYTGELFF.

This chain links TRBV18 with TRBJ2-1, with 10 bases matching TRBD2. Germline V gene data show CDR1 as KGHSH and CDR2 as LQKENI. The CDR3 loop spans 17 amino acids. The V segment lost 4 bases and the J segment 0 bases; nucleotides outside the gene matches: 6. As DNA, the CDR3 is TGTGCCAGCTCACGACCGGGACTAGCGAGCTCCTACAATGAGCAGTTCTTC. The encoded protein is CASSRPGLASSYNEQFF.

The chain carries TRBV10-1 and TRBJ2-5; the match to TRBD1 covers 11 bases. The V and J ends lost 5 bases and 2 bases, in that order; junction bases with no gene match: 4. Germline-derived CDR1 and CDR2 are WNHNN and SYGVQD (reference sequence). The CDR3 spans 15 residues. CDR3 amino acids: CASSKDRGPQETQYF. CDR3 in DNA: TGCGCCAGCAGTAAGGACAGGGGGCCTCAAGAGACCCAGTACTTC.

The chain links TRBV15 to TRBJ1-3; D is ambiguous. CDR3 length: 14 amino acids. V was trimmed by 5 bases and J by 0 bases, leaving 8 bases between them. CDR1 LNHNV and CDR2 YYDKDF come from the germline V gene (reference sequence). CDR3 DNA sequence: TGTGCCACCAGCCTCCAGTTCTCTGGAAACACCATATATTTT. Amino acids: CATSLQFSGNTIYF.

The sample holds one count of this clone. This chain links TRBV2 with TRBJ2-2; 9 bases fit TRBD1. The J segment lost 5 bases and the V segment lost 5 bases, leaving 6 bases of the junction unmatched. This CDR3 is built from 15 residues. CDR1 is SNHLY and CDR2 is FYNNEI in the germline V gene. CDR3 coding DNA: TGTGCCAGCAGTCCACAGGGGGCACAAACCGGGGAGCTGTTTTTT. It yields the protein CASSPQGAQTGELFF.

CDR3 amino acids: CASRLRSSGRITGELFF. The DNA for the CDR3 is TGTGCCAGCAGGCTCCGATCTAGCGGGAGGATCACCGGGGAGCTGTTTTTT. The gene calls are TRBV27 and TRBJ2-2, with 11 nucleotides matching TRBD2. The germline CDR1 and CDR2 sequences are MNHEY and SMNVEV (reference sequence). Losses at the gene ends were 6 bases for V and 4 bases for J; bases not matched to a gene: 10. The CDR3 spans 17 residues.

V gene TRBV11-2 combines with J gene TRBJ1-2; tentative D call: TRBD1 (5 bases). The CDR3 is 14 amino acids. CDR1 and CDR2 (germline): SGHAT, FQNNGV. V lost 1 base, J lost 5 bases, and 11 bases lay in between. CDR3 loop: CASSLGRDRYGYTF. CDR3 nucleotide sequence: TGTGCCAGCAGCTTAGGGAGGGACCGATATGGCTACACCTTC.

The gene calls are TRBV6-1 and TRBJ1-1; D possibly corresponds to TRBD1 (6 bases). CDR1 and CDR2 from the germline V gene are MNHNS and SASEGT. The V end lost 4 bases, the J end lost 1 base, and 19 bases lay between the germline ends. The CDR3 totals 17 residues. CDR3 sequence: CASSAGRGGVPNTEAFF. The CDR3 DNA is TGTGCCAGCAGTGCCGGGCGAGGGGGGGTACCGAACACTGAAGCTTTCTTT.

This clone appeared a single time. The chain couples TRBV18 to TRBJ1-4; D gene unclear. CDR1 and CDR2 (germline): KGHSH, LQKENI. V was trimmed by 5 bases and J by 5 bases, leaving 12 bases between them. This CDR3 has 14 residues. In DNA, the CDR3 is TGTGCCAGCTCAACTTCGGACTCGAATGAAAAACTGTTTTTT. Translation gives CASSTSDSNEKLFF.

The V and J genes are TRBV19 and TRBJ1-4, with 7 bases identical to TRBD1. Germline V gene sequence: CDR1 LNHDA, CDR2 SQIVND (reference sequence). The CDR3 has 15 residues. J was trimmed by 7 bases and V by 2 bases; bases with no gene match: 7. CDR3 region: CASSILRGPVEKLFF. DNA for the CDR3: TGTGCCAGTAGTATATTGAGGGGGCCGGTTGAAAAACTGTTTTTT.

This sequence joins TRBV6-2 or TRBV6-3 and TRBJ1-1; D not resolved. V dropped 4 bases and J dropped 3 bases, with 12 bases sitting between them. The CDR3 consists of 14 residues. Germline V CDR1 and CDR2: MNHEY, SVGEGT. CDR3 nucleotides: TGTGCCAGCAGTTCGGAGGGCGGGTACACTGAAGCTTTCTTT. Its protein is CASSSEGGYTEAFF.

The table lists this clone with a few counts. V usage is TRBV9 and J usage is TRBJ1-2, with unresolved D. The V end lost 0 bases, the J end lost 8 bases, and 11 bases lay between the germline ends. The CDR3 sequence is 13 residues long. CDR1 is SGDLS, CDR2 YYNGEE, per germline. The CDR3 sequence is CASSVGGELGYTF. The CDR3 coding sequence is TGTGCCAGCAGCGTAGGTGGGGAGCTGGGCTACACCTTC.

The chain links TRBV5-6 to TRBJ2-5; 9 nucleotides align to TRBD1. V gave up 4 bases and J gave up 5 bases; unmatched junction bases: 9. The CDR3 has 15 residues. The V gene's germline CDR1 is SGHDT and CDR2 YYEEEE. The CDR3 sequence: CASSTPTGGEETQYF. DNA for the CDR3: TGTGCCAGCAGCACGCCTACAGGGGGCGAGGAGACCCAGTACTTC.

The chain combines TRBV10-2 with TRBJ1-5, with D possibly TRBD1 on 6 matching bases. CDR3 length: 14 amino acids. V was pared by 11 bases and J by 3 bases, with 17 bases between. CDR1 and CDR2 (germline): WSHSY, SAAADI. CDR3 sequence: CACTTGLSNQPQHF. The CDR3 coding sequence is TGCGCCTGTACTACAGGGCTATCCAATCAGCCCCAGCATTTT.

The genes are TRBV5-1 and TRBJ1-2; the match to TRBD1 covers 7 bases. CDR3 length: 14 amino acids. J was trimmed by 4 bases and V by 8 bases; bases with no gene match: 11. CDR1 and CDR2 from the germline V gene are SGHRS and YFSETQ. The DNA of the CDR3 is TGCGCCAGTACCGGGGACAGCTCAGCCTATGGCTACACCTTC. The encoded protein is CASTGDSSAYGYTF. The whole variable domain, remainder taken from reference TRBV5-1 and TRBJ1-2, is KAGVTQTPRYLIKTRGQQVTLSCSPISGHRSVSWYQQTPGQGLQFLFEYFSETQRNKGNFPGRFSGRQFSNSRSEMNVSTLELGDSALYLCASTGDSSAYGYTFGSGTRLTVV.

This rearrangement joins TRBV24-1 to TRBJ2-1; TRBD2 aligns across 8 bases. The CDR3 length is 16 residues. In germline, CDR1 is KGHDR, CDR2 SFDVKD. Trimming removed 7 bases from V and 7 bases from J; junction bases left unmatched: 14. CDR3 residues: CATSAVQAGDMNEQFF. In nucleotides, the CDR3 is TGTGCCACCAGCGCCGTCCAAGCGGGAGATATGAATGAGCAGTTCTTC.

In this sample, this clone turned up once. This sequence joins TRBV5-1 and TRBJ2-1; TRBD2 is a possible D gene (6 bases). CDR1 is SGHRS, CDR2 YFSETQ, per germline. The CDR3 covers 20 residues. V lost 1 base, J lost 4 bases, and 27 bases lay in between. CDR3 amino acids: CASSLWAASELSPPYNEQFF. CDR3 in DNA: TGCGCCAGCAGCTTGTGGGCGGCTAGCGAACTCAGCCCCCCTTACAATGAGCAGTTCTTC. Filled out from reference TRBV5-1 and TRBJ2-1, the complete variable domain reads KAGVTQTPRYLIKTRGQQVTLSCSPISGHRSVSWYQQTPGQGLQFLFEYFSETQRNKGNFPGRFSGRQFSNSRSEMNVSTLELGDSALYLCASSLWAASELSPPYNEQFFGPGTRLTVL.

J is TRBJ2-7 and V is TRBV6-5; 13 nucleotides align to TRBD2. The germline gives CDR1 MNHEY, CDR2 SVGAGI. There are 13 residues in the CDR3. V was clipped by 5 bases and J by 10 bases; unmatched bases: 5. This CDR3 is CASSRTSGGEQYF. The CDR3, as DNA: TGTGCCAGCAGTAGGACTAGCGGGGGTGAACAGTACTTC.

V is TRBV2 and J is TRBJ1-4, with D possibly matching TRBD1 (5 bases). Trimming pared 7 bases from V and 5 bases from J, leaving 14 bases between. The CDR3 sequence is 14 residues long. CDR1 is SNHLY, CDR2 FYNNEI, per germline. This CDR3 reads CASTPGLSNEKLFF. CDR3 coding DNA: TGTGCCAGCACTCCGGGACTGTCCAATGAAAAACTGTTTTTT.